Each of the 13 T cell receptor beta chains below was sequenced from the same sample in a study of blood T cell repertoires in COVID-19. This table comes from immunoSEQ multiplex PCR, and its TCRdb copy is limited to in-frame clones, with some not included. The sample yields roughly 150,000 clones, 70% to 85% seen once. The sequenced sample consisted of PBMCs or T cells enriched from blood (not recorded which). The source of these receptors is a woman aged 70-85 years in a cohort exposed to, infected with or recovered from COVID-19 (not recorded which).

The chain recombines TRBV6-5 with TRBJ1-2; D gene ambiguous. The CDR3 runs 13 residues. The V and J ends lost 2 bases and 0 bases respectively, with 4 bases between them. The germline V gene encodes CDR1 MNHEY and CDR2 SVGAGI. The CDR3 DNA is TGTGCCAGCAGTTACGCGGCTAACTATGGCTACACCTTC. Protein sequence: CASSYAANYGYTF.

CDR3 protein: CASQREKGGNEQFF. The DNA for the CDR3 is TGTGCCTCTCAGCGGGAGAAGGGAGGTAATGAGCAGTTCTTC. V usage is TRBV10-3 and J usage is TRBJ2-1, with 8 nucleotides matching TRBD2. The CDR3 is made up of 14 amino acids. Trimming at V came to 11 bases and at J to 7 bases, leaving 13 bases not matched to a gene. Germline V gene lookup returns CDR1 ENHRY and CDR2 SYGVKD.

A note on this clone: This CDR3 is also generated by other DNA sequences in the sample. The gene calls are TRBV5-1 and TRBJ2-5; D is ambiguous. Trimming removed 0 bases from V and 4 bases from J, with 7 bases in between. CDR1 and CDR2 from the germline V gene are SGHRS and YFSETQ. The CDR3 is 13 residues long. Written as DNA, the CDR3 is TGCGCCAGCAGCTTGGGAGGTGGAGAGACCCAGTACTTC. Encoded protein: CASSLGGGETQYF.

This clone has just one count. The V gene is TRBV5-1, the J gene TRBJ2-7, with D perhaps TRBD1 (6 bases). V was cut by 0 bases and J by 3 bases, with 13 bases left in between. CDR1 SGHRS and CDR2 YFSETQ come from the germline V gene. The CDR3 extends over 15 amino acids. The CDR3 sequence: CASSLGPTQGYEQYF. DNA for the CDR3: TGCGCCAGCAGCTTGGGGCCCACACAGGGCTACGAGCAGTACTTC.

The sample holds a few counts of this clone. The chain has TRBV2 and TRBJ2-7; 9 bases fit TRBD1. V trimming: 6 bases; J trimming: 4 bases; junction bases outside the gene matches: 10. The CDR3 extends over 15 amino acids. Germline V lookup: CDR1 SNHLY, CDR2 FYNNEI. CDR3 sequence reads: CASRIIPGQGYEQYF. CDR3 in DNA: TGTGCCAGCAGAATAATACCGGGACAGGGTTACGAGCAGTACTTC.

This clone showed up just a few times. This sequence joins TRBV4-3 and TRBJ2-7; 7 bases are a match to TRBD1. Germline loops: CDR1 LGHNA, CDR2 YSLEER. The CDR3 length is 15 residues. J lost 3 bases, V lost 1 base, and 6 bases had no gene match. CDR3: CASSQVTGAVYEQYF. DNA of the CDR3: TGCGCCAGCAGCCAAGTAACAGGGGCCGTCTACGAGCAGTACTTC.

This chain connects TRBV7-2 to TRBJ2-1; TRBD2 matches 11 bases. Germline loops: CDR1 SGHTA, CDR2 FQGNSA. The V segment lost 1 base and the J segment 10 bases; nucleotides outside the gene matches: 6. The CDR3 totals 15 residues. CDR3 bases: TGTGCCAGCAGCTTAGTAGCGGGAGGGCAGGAGGAGCAGTTCTTC. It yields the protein CASSLVAGGQEEQFF.

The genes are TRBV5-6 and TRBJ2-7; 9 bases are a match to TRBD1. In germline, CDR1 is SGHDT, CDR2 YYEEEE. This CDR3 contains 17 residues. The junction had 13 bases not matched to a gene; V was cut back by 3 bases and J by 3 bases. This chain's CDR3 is CASSSLLWGQGYYEQYF. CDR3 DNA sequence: TGTGCCAGCAGCTCCCTACTGTGGGGACAGGGCTACTACGAGCAGTACTTC. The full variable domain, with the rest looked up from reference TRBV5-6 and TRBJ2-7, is DAGVTQSPTHLIKTRGQQVTLRCSPKSGHDTVSWYQQALGQGPQFIFQYYEEEERQRGNFPDRFSGHQFPNYSSELNVNALLLGDSALYLCASSSLLWGQGYYEQYFGPGTRLTVT.

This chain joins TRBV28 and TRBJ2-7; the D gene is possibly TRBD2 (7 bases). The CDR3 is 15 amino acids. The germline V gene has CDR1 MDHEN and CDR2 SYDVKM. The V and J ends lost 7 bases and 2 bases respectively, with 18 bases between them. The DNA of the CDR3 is TGTGCCAGCACCAGGGGTCGCGGGGGTGCCTACGAGCAGTACTTC. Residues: CASTRGRGGAYEQYF.

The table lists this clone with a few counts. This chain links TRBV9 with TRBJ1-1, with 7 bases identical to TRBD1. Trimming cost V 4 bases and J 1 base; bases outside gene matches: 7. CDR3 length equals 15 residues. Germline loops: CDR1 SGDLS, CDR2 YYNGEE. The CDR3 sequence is CASSPSTGRNTEAFF. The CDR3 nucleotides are TGTGCCAGCAGCCCCTCGACAGGGCGGAACACTGAAGCTTTCTTT.

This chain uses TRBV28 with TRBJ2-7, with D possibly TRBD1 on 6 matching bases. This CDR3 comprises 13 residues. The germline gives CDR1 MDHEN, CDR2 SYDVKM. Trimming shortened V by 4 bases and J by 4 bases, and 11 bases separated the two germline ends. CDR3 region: CASSSGQVYEQYF. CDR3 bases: TGTGCCAGCAGTTCGGGACAAGTTTACGAGCAGTACTTC.

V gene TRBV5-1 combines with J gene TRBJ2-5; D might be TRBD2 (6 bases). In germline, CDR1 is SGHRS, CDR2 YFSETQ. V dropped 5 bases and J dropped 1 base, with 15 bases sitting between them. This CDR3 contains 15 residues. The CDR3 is CASRLPSESQETQYF. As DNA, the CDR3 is TGCGCCAGCAGACTACCTAGCGAGTCCCAAGAGACCCAGTACTTC.

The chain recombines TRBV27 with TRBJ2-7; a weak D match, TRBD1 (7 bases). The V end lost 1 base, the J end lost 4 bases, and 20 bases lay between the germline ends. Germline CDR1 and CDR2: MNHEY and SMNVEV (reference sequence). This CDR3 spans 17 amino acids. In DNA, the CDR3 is TGTGCCAGCAGTTTATTGGGAGGTAGGGGGCGGCTGTACGAGCAGTACTTC. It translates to CASSLLGGRGRLYEQYF.